The 30 T cell receptor beta chains listed next were all sequenced from one sample in a study of tumor-infiltrating lymphocytes in primary liver carcinoma. Scientists recovered RNA and DNA together from around 20-30 mg of unsorted bulk tissue. The template, about 550 ng total RNA, yielded TCR beta cDNA made with a constant-region primer. Modified slightly, ARM-PCR produced TCR beta libraries over three nested multiplex PCR rounds. Rounds one and two of PCR, each of roughly 10 cycles, were primed with TRBV1-TRBV30 forward primers and a C-beta reverse primer. TCRdb ran MiXCR on the multiplex PCR reads and lists one entry per CDR3 protein. The data show around 88,000 distinct CDR3 sequences, approximately 68% seen once. The sample consisted of tumor-adjacent normal liver tissue. The receptors originated from a middle-aged man with primary liver carcinoma and hepatitis B virus infection.

About this clonotype itself: Possible read error: a much larger clone is one base away. The rearrangement uses TRBV5-6 and TRBJ2-1, with D possibly TRBD1 on 5 matching bases. The CDR3 is made up of 16 amino acids. CDR1 SGHDT and CDR2 YYEEEE come from the germline V gene. V was trimmed by 4 bases and J by 7 bases, leaving 21 bases between them. CDR3: CASSSLNRLRRNEQFF. The CDR3 coding sequence is TGTGCCAGCAGCAGCCTAAACAGGCTCCGGAGAAATGAGCAGTTCTTC.

This clonotype was detected ten times or more. This chain connects TRBV29-1 to TRBJ1-2, with D possibly being TRBD1 (6 bases). Trimming removed 6 bases from V and 4 bases from J, with 12 bases in between. The length of the CDR3 is 12 residues. Germline V gene lookup returns CDR1 SQVTM and CDR2 ANQGSEA. The CDR3 bases are TGCAGCGTCGCGGACAGCTTCTATGGCTACACCTTC. It translates to CSVADSFYGYTF.

Worth noting for this clonotype: A read error may produce the germline difference seen at one junction end. The chain employs TRBV11-1 and TRBJ2-1, with 7 bases identical to TRBD2. CDR1 and CDR2 from the germline V gene are SGHAT and FQDESV (reference sequence). This CDR3 has 16 amino acids. CDR3 region: CTSSIRASGTSNEQFF. CDR3 DNA: TGTACCAGCAGCATAAGGGCTAGCGGAACGTCGAATGAGCAGTTCTTC.

This chain uses TRBV7-2 with TRBJ2-3; TRBD2 agrees at 9 bases. In germline, CDR1 is SGHTA, CDR2 FQGNSA. V dropped 10 bases and J dropped 6; count of bases not matched to a gene: 17. This CDR3 has 16 amino acids. Here the CDR3 DNA reads TGTGCCACTACCGGCGGGACTAGCAGGAGGTTGGATACGCAGTATTTT. Translating it yields CATTGGTSRRLDTQYF.

The sample holds many counts of this clonotype. This CDR3 is CSVATSGLYNEQFF. CDR3 nucleotides: TGCAGCGTTGCTACTAGCGGGCTGTACAATGAGCAGTTCTTC. The chain combines TRBV29-1 with TRBJ2-1; 9 nucleotides match TRBD2. Germline V gene sequence: CDR1 SQVTM, CDR2 ANQGSEA. The CDR3 contains 14 residues. V was pared by 4 bases and J by 4 bases, with 5 bases of the junction left unmatched.

This clonotype was found once. Lacking the conserved final phenylalanine or tryptophan, this CDR3 likely reflects a read error. The chain employs TRBV11-2 and TRBJ2-1; TRBD1 might be the D (8 bases). V lost 4 bases and J lost 9, with 19 bases in between. This CDR3 contains 15 residues. The germline V gene encodes CDR1 SGHAT and CDR2 FQNNGV. CDR3 nucleotides: TGTGCCAGCAGCTGGGGGGGACAGGACACAGTTGAGCAGTTCTCC. Protein sequence: CASSWGGQDTVEQFS.

This clonotype has at least ten counts. The V gene is TRBV5-5, the J gene TRBJ2-2, with D tentatively TRBD2 (5 bases). The ends were cut back, 5 bases at V and 5 bases at J, with 10 bases in the middle. CDR1 and CDR2 from the germline V gene are SGHKS and YYEKEE (reference sequence). The CDR3 length is 13 residues. Written as DNA, the CDR3 is TGTGCCAGCAGTATCGGACTTACCGGGGAGCTGTTTTTT. This codes for CASSIGLTGELFF. Full variable domain (rest looked up from reference TRBV5-5 and TRBJ2-2): DAGVTQSPTHLIKTRGQQVTLRCSPISGHKSVSWYQQVLGQGPQFIFQYYEKEERGRGNFPDRFSARQFPNYSSELNVNALLLGDSALYLCASSIGLTGELFFGEGSRLTVL.

This clonotype appeared many times. The V and J genes are TRBV6-6 and TRBJ2-2; D not resolved. Trimming pared 5 bases from V and 4 bases from J, leaving 14 bases between. The CDR3 totals 15 residues. Germline V gene data show CDR1 as MNHNY and CDR2 as SVGAGI (reference sequence). CDR3 nucleotide sequence: TGTGCCAGCAGTGACCCGACCTCCGGCACCGGGGAGCTGTTTTTT. This codes for CASSDPTSGTGELFF.

Comments on this clonotype: Being one base from a much bigger clone, this may be a read error. V usage is TRBV5-5 and J usage is TRBJ2-5; D is ambiguous. Germline loops: CDR1 SGHKS, CDR2 YYEKEE (reference sequence). V was cut by 0 bases and J by 0 bases, with 9 bases left in between. The CDR3 has 15 residues. This chain's CDR3 is CASSLGLLYQETQYF. The CDR3 bases are TGTGCCAGCAGCTTGGGCCTATTGTACCAAGAGACCCAGTACTTC.

Comments on this clonotype: One junction end does not reproduce the germline sequence, and a read error may be involved. V gene TRBV6-5 combines with J gene TRBJ2-1; the match to TRBD1 covers 7 bases. Germline assignment: CDR1 MNHEY and CDR2 SVGAGI. The CDR3 loop spans 15 amino acids. The CDR3, as DNA: TGTGCCGACAGGGAATACAGGAGCTCCTACATTGAGCAGTTCTTC. The encoded protein is CADREYRSSYIEQFF.

This clonotype has just a few counts. One base away lies a much larger clone, so this may be a sequencing read error. The rearrangement uses TRBV29-1 and TRBJ2-1, with 10 bases lining up with TRBD1. The CDR3 consists of 13 residues. Germline CDR1 SQVTM, CDR2 ANQGSEA. CDR3 protein: CGVEGQGGNEQFF. The CDR3 DNA is TGCGGCGTTGAAGGACAGGGGGGTAATGAGCAGTTCTTC.

This clonotype occurred a few times. A much larger clone differs from this one at a single base, so this may be a read error. This sequence joins TRBV6-5 and TRBJ2-1, with 7 positions matching TRBD1. This CDR3 has 13 residues. Germline loops: CDR1 MNHEY, CDR2 SVGAGI. This chain's CDR3 is CVSSRDREREQFF. The CDR3 region has the DNA TGTGTCAGCAGTCGCGACAGGGAGCGGGAGCAGTTCTTC.

In this sample, this clonotype turned up many times. V and J are TRBV6-2 or TRBV6-3 and TRBJ2-3, with 10 bases matching TRBD2. After removal of 0 bases from V and 5 bases from J, the junction contained 14 bases not matched to a gene. The CDR3 sequence is 19 residues long. In germline, CDR1 is MNHEY, CDR2 SVGEGT. This CDR3 is CASSYSSASGGFGGDTQYF. CDR3 nucleotides: TGTGCCAGCAGTTACTCTTCGGCTAGCGGGGGCTTCGGTGGAGATACGCAGTATTTT.

This clonotype was found many times. The rearrangement joins TRBV25-1 to TRBJ1-1, with a possible D match to TRBD1 (5 bases). This CDR3 region has 11 residues. V lost 10 bases, J lost 3 bases, and 9 bases lay in between. Looked up from germline, CDR1 is MGHDK and CDR2 is SYGVNS. The DNA for the CDR3 is TGTGCCACGCGGGGGGACACTGAAGCTTTCTTT. This sequence encodes CATRGDTEAFF.

The rearrangement uses TRBV28 and TRBJ2-5; possible D gene TRBD2, 6 bases. The CDR3 contains 14 residues. Germline V lookup: CDR1 MDHEN, CDR2 SYDVKM. Trimming shortened V by 6 bases and J by 4 bases, and 15 bases separated the two germline ends. The CDR3 bases are TGTGCCAGCAGCACTGCGGGGTTTGGAGAGACCCAGTACTTC. Protein: CASSTAGFGETQYF.

As to this clonotype: One base away lies a much larger clone, so this may be a sequencing read error. The gene calls are TRBV5-6 and TRBJ2-1; D gene ambiguous. Trimming removed 3 bases at V and 1 base at J, with 11 bases between. CDR1 and CDR2 from the germline V gene are SGHDT and YYEEEE. The CDR3 sequence is 15 residues long. CDR3 protein: CASSSRPESYNEQFF. The CDR3 DNA is TGTGCCAGCAGCTCTCGTCCGGAATCCTACAATGAGCAGTTCTTC. Looking up the rest from reference TRBV5-6 and TRBJ2-1 gives the full variable domain: DAGVTQSPTHLIKTRGQQVTLRCSPKSGHDTVSWYQQALGQGPQFIFQYYEEEERQRGNFPDRFSGHQFPNYSSELNVNALLLGDSALYLCASSSRPESYNEQFFGPGTRLTVL.

V usage is TRBV30 and J usage is TRBJ2-6, with 8 bases that match TRBD1. V dropped 8 bases and J dropped 2; count of bases not matched to a gene: 11. In germline, CDR1 is GTSNPN, CDR2 SVGIG (reference sequence). The CDR3 has 16 amino acids. The CDR3 DNA sequence: TGTGCCGGAAGGGACAGGACACCCGCTGGGGCCAACGTCCTGACTTTC. This codes for CAGRDRTPAGANVLTF. Complete variable domain (other parts from reference TRBV30 and TRBJ2-6): SQTIHQWPATLVQPVGSPLSLECTVEGTSNPNLYWYRQAAGRGLQLLFYSVGIGQISSEVPQNLSASRPQDRQFILSSKKLLLSDSGFYLCAGRDRTPAGANVLTFGAGSRLTVL.

This clonotype was seen at least ten times. This chain connects TRBV6-1 to TRBJ2-1, with 7 positions matching TRBD2. The ends lost 8 bases at V and 3 bases at J; junction bases unmatched: 4. CDR3 size: 13 residues. Germline-derived CDR1 and CDR2 are MNHNS and SASEGT. CDR3 protein: CASPRDYYNEQFF. In DNA, the CDR3 is TGTGCCAGCCCCCGGGACTACTACAATGAGCAGTTCTTC.

This clonotype has a handful of counts. Since a much larger clone is just one base distant, this may be a read error. The chain has TRBV6-6 and TRBJ1-2; 8 bases map to TRBD1. V shed 5 bases, J shed 6 bases, and the junction held 11 bases outside the gene matches. The CDR3 covers 15 residues. Germline V gene lookup returns CDR1 MNHNY and CDR2 SVGAGI (reference sequence). The DNA for the CDR3 is TGTGCCAGCAGTAATCCTACAGGGGGGGAGGATGGCTACACCTTC. This translates into CASSNPTGGEDGYTF.

Worth noting for this clonotype: The junction and the germline gene differ at one end; a read error may be behind it. This chain uses TRBV4-2 with TRBJ1-3, with a possible D match to TRBD1 (6 bases). Germline lookup yields CDR1 LGHNA and CDR2 YNFKEQ. This CDR3 comprises 15 residues. The CDR3 DNA is TGTGCCTGCAGCCAAGAGGACAGAGCTGGAAACACCATATGTTTT. This encodes CACSQEDRAGNTICF.

On this clonotype: At one end the junction does not follow the germline gene, possibly because of a read error. The rearrangement links TRBV11-2 to TRBJ2-3; the D gene is possibly TRBD2 (6 bases). The length of the CDR3 is 14 residues. Germline V gene lookup returns CDR1 SGHAT and CDR2 FQNNGV. The CDR3 DNA sequence: TGTACAGGAGGGGCACGGGAGCCCGCAGATACGCAATATTTT. As protein: CTGGAREPADTQYF.

This clonotype was counted a few times. This sequence joins TRBV5-1 and TRBJ1-4; D not resolved. V was pared by 0 bases and J by 4 bases, with 13 bases between. The CDR3 is 16 residues long. Germline assignment: CDR1 SGHRS and CDR2 YFSETQ. The CDR3 sequence: CASSLASGQLNEKLFF. For the CDR3, the DNA is TGCGCCAGCAGCTTGGCCAGTGGTCAGCTTAATGAAAAACTGTTTTTT.

As to this clonotype: Its ends do not fully match the called genes, so a read error is possible. V and J are TRBV11-1 and TRBJ1-6; D gene ambiguous. The CDR3 has 13 amino acids. CDR1 and CDR2 (germline): SGHAT, FQDESV (reference sequence). The CDR3 reads CASGCSYNSPLHF. The CDR3 coding sequence is TGCGCGTCGGGATGCTCTTATAATTCACCCCTCCACTTT.

Notes on this clonotype: At one of its ends the junction is not consistent with the germline gene, which may arise from a read error. This rearrangement joins TRBV12-3 or TRBV12-4 to TRBJ1-5; D call uncertain. The CDR3 is 13 residues long. The CDR3 DNA sequence: TGTGCCGGCAGTTTAGTGGCAGACCAGCCTCAGCATTTT. It specifies CAGSLVADQPQHF.

The count of this clonotype is one. The missing conserved phenylalanine or tryptophan at the end of this CDR3 makes a read error likely. The V and J genes are TRBV11-2 and TRBJ2-5; D assignment may be TRBD1 or TRBD2 (5 bases each). CDR3 length: 12 amino acids. CDR1 is SGHAT, CDR2 FQNNGV, per germline. As DNA, the CDR3 is TGTGTCAGCGGCTACAGAACAGGGACCCAGTACATC. Translated, it gives CVSGYRTGTQYI.

This clonotype has ten or more counts. The chain employs TRBV29-1 and TRBJ2-6; D remains unclear. CDR1 SQVTM and CDR2 ANQGSEA come from the germline V gene. V was cut by 3 bases and J by 2 bases, with 5 bases left in between. The CDR3 loop spans 13 amino acids. In DNA, the CDR3 is TGCAGCGTTGACCAAACTGGGGCCAACGTCCTGACTTTC. This gives the protein CSVDQTGANVLTF.

In regard to this clonotype: The germline gene is not matched at one end of the junction; a read error may be the cause. V usage is TRBV4-1 and J usage is TRBJ1-2; TRBD1 aligns across 11 bases. The CDR3 covers 15 residues. CDR1 MGHRA and CDR2 YSYEKL come from the germline V gene. CDR3 in amino acids: CASSPGQGANYAYTF. The CDR3 DNA follows: TGCGCCAGCAGCCCTGGACAGGGGGCTAACTATGCCTACACCTTC.

This clonotype was observed a few times. A read error is possible here, since a much larger clone lies one base away. The J gene is TRBJ2-5, the V gene TRBV29-1, with TRBD1 matching 7 bases. The germline gives CDR1 SQVTM, CDR2 ANQGSEA. V gave up 6 bases and J gave up 0 bases; unmatched junction bases: 7. This CDR3 is 14 amino acids long. CDR3 coding DNA: TGCAGCGTACTCGGGACAGTCTACCAAGAGACCCAGTACTTC. This sequence encodes CSVLGTVYQETQYF.

This clonotype was seen a few times. A read error may produce the germline difference seen at one junction end. The rearrangement uses TRBV11-2 and TRBJ2-7; possibly TRBD1 for D (6 bases). The CDR3 runs 12 residues. Germline CDR1 reads SGHAT; CDR2 reads FQNNGV. The CDR3 region has the DNA TGTGCCAGTAGCTTAGGGGGAGACAAGCAGTACTTC. This translates into CASSLGGDKQYF.

This clonotype was observed a single time. A read error may account for a junction end that differs from germline. DNA of the CDR3: TGTGCCTGCAGTCAAGATATTGTCCCCTCCCTAAACAATAAGCAGTTCTTC. It encodes CACSQDIVPSLNNKQFF. J is TRBJ2-1 and V is TRBV4-2; D gene ambiguous. The CDR3 length is 17 residues. The V gene's germline CDR1 is LGHNA and CDR2 YNFKEQ.